This passage covers 20 T cell receptor beta chains from one sample sequenced in a study of patients and donors after allogeneic stem cell transplantation. In TCRdb, the RT-PCR reads were re-called with MiXCR into one record per CDR3 protein. The table lists 400,000 to 500,000 distinct CDR3 sequences, 16% of them singletons, with 7% to 7.5% in the top ten. Sample: blood, either unsorted or a sorted T cell fraction (not recorded which). The receptors here all came from a human donor who was either an allogeneic HSCT recipient or a stem cell or donor lymphocyte infusion donor (not recorded which). It is not recorded whose cells these are; they may come from a transplant donor.

The chain recombines TRBV20-1 with TRBJ2-3; D may match TRBD1 or TRBD2 (5 bases each). The CDR3 is 16 amino acids. CDR1 and CDR2 from the germline V gene are DFQATT and SNEGSKA (reference sequence). Trimming left V 0 bases short and J 0 bases short, with 13 bases between. In DNA, the CDR3 is TGCAGTGCTAGAGAGGGGGAGCGGATAAGCACAGATACGCAGTATTTT. Translating it yields CSAREGERISTDTQYF.

A few counts support this clonotype. A read error may account for a junction end that differs from germline. The CDR3 sequence is CTSSGSYPNYGYTF. The DNA of the CDR3 is TGTACCAGCAGCGGGTCTTACCCTAACTATGGCTACACCTTC. V is TRBV18 and J is TRBJ1-2; D is uncertain. Per germline, CDR1 KGHSH and CDR2 LQKENI. This CDR3 has 14 amino acids.

The sample holds a few counts of this clonotype. V and J are TRBV19 and TRBJ1-2; no definite D call. Per the germline V gene, CDR1 is LNHDA and CDR2 is SQIVND (reference sequence). The CDR3 is 15 amino acids. V was pared by 5 bases and J by 0 bases, with 13 bases between. This CDR3 is CASSSLLGTNYGYTF. The DNA for the CDR3 is TGTGCCAGTAGTTCGTTACTTGGGACTAACTATGGCTACACCTTC.

In this sample, this clonotype turned up many times. The CDR3 DNA follows: TGCAGCGCAAGCGACACTTCCTACGAGCAGTACTTC. It translates to CSASDTSYEQYF. The chain couples TRBV29-1 to TRBJ2-7; unclear D gene. CDR1 is SQVTM and CDR2 is ANQGSEA in the germline V gene. V lost 7 bases to trimming and J lost 1 base, with 11 bases between them. CDR3 length: 12 residues.

This clonotype turned up a few times. J is TRBJ2-7 and V is TRBV6-1, with D tentatively TRBD1 or TRBD2 (5 bases each). The CDR3 length is 14 residues. CDR1 is MNHNS, CDR2 SASEGT, per germline. V lost 10 bases, J lost 5 bases, and 21 bases lay in between. Here the CDR3 reads CATYGPAEGNEQYF. As DNA, the CDR3 is TGTGCCACCTACGGACCGGCAGAGGGGAACGAGCAGTACTTC.

In the case of this clonotype: A much larger clone differs from this one at a single base, so this may be a read error. The chain recombines TRBV11-3 with TRBJ1-1; a possible D gene is TRBD1 (5 bases). Germline V CDR1 and CDR2: SGHNT, YENEEA. V was clipped by 5 bases and J by 1 base, with 8 bases between them. The CDR3 is 13 amino acids. Here the CDR3 DNA reads TGTGCCAGCAGCGAACAGGAGAACACTGAAGCTTTCTTT. Translating gives CASSEQENTEAFF.

There are a few counts of this clonotype. This sequence joins TRBV4-2 and TRBJ2-1, with 8 bases that match TRBD1. Germline lookup yields CDR1 LGHNA and CDR2 YNFKEQ. The CDR3 totals 16 residues. The V and J ends lost 2 bases and 1 base, in that order; junction bases with no gene match: 4. The CDR3 DNA sequence: TGTGCCAGCAGCCAAACCGGGACAGGTTCCTACAATGAGCAGTTCTTC. Protein: CASSQTGTGSYNEQFF.

A single count supports this clonotype. The chain joins TRBV30 to TRBJ1-1; no firm D call. Per germline, CDR1 GTSNPN and CDR2 SVGIG (reference sequence). This CDR3 has 16 residues. Trimming took 4 bases from V and 6 from J, leaving 24 bases between them. The CDR3: CAWIPRLLAMRPEAFF. DNA for the CDR3: TGTGCCTGGATTCCGAGACTGTTGGCTATGCGGCCTGAAGCTTTCTTT.

This clonotype was found a few times. The rearrangement links TRBV30 to TRBJ1-5; no clear D. Trimming removed 1 base at V and 0 bases at J, with 10 bases between. The CDR3 has 15 residues. Germline V gene lookup returns CDR1 GTSNPN and CDR2 SVGIG (reference sequence). The CDR3 sequence: CAWSGVRTSNQPQHF. DNA for the CDR3: TGTGCCTGGAGTGGAGTCAGGACTAGCAATCAGCCCCAGCATTTT.

The V and J genes are TRBV7-3 and TRBJ1-2; D might be TRBD1 (6 bases). From germline, CDR1 is SGHTA and CDR2 FQGTGA. The germline V and J ends were trimmed by 5 bases and 8 bases, with 12 bases remaining between them. This CDR3 has 12 residues. The CDR3 here is CASSPNRVGYTF. The CDR3 region has the DNA TGTGCCAGCAGCCCAAACAGGGTCGGCTACACCTTC.

This chain links TRBV20-1 with TRBJ1-6; tentative D call: TRBD1 (6 bases). This CDR3 region has 12 residues. Germline V gene lookup returns CDR1 DFQATT and CDR2 SNEGSKA (reference sequence). Trimming removed 4 bases from V and 8 bases from J, with 9 bases in between. The CDR3 sequence is CSATGGDSPLHF. CDR3 nucleotides: TGCAGTGCTACCGGGGGCGATTCACCCCTCCACTTT.

This clonotype was seen at least ten times. The chain employs TRBV2 and TRBJ2-3; D call uncertain. V was clipped by 6 bases and J by 0 bases, with 7 bases between them. Germline V lookup: CDR1 SNHLY, CDR2 FYNNEI. The CDR3 extends over 13 amino acids. The CDR3 nucleotides read TGTGCCAGCAGCGTCGACAGCACAGATACGCAGTATTTT. It is translated as CASSVDSTDTQYF.

In regard to this clonotype: The junction departs from germline at one end; a sequencing error may be responsible. The chain links TRBV11-3 to TRBJ2-7, with 7 bases matching TRBD1. The germline V gene has CDR1 SGHNT and CDR2 YENEEA. This CDR3 is built from 14 residues. CDR3 nucleotides: TGTGCCAGCAACTTACAGGGGAGTTCCTACGAGCAGTACTTC. It encodes CASNLQGSSYEQYF. Combining the CDR3 with reference TRBV11-3 and TRBJ2-7 gives the whole variable domain EAGVVQSPRYKIIEKKQPVAFWCNPISGHNTLYWYLQNLGQGPELLIRYENEEAVDDSQLPKDRFSAERLKGVDSTLKIQPAELGDSAVYLCASNLQGSSYEQYFGPGTRLTVT.

Ten or more counts support this clonotype. CDR3 bases: TGTGCCATCAGTGGTTGGGCAGGAAACTACGAGCAGTACTTC. Its translation: CAISGWAGNYEQYF. The chain carries TRBV10-3 and TRBJ2-7, with D uncertain. CDR1 is ENHRY and CDR2 is SYGVKD in the germline V gene. The CDR3 extends over 14 amino acids. V lost 4 bases, J lost 3 bases, and 13 bases lay in between.

The V gene is TRBV3-1, the J gene TRBJ2-1; D is perhaps TRBD1 or TRBD2 (5 bases each). V lost 3 bases to trimming and J lost 7 bases, with 19 bases between them. Germline V gene data show CDR1 as LGHDT and CDR2 as YNNKEL (reference sequence). This CDR3 spans 16 amino acids. CDR3 nucleotides: TGTGCCAGCAGCCACCGGGACCAACTTCGAGGGAATGAGCAGTTCTTC. Encoded protein: CASSHRDQLRGNEQFF.

V usage is TRBV9 and J usage is TRBJ2-1; TRBD2 is a possible D gene (6 bases). This CDR3 is built from 14 residues. Germline V gene lookup returns CDR1 SGDLS and CDR2 YYNGEE. Between the trimmed V and J ends, which lost 3 bases and 3 bases, there was a span of 10 bases. The CDR3: CASSGGAIYNEQFF. For the CDR3, the DNA is TGTGCCAGCAGCGGCGGGGCCATCTACAATGAGCAGTTCTTC.

V and J are TRBV7-2 and TRBJ1-5; unclear D gene. CDR1 and CDR2 (germline): SGHTA, FQGNSA. V was clipped by 5 bases and J by 4 bases, with 18 bases between them. This CDR3 is 16 amino acids long. The CDR3 here is CASSPSTAIVNQPQHF. CDR3 nucleotide sequence: TGTGCCAGCAGCCCCTCGACCGCCATCGTGAATCAGCCCCAGCATTTT.

This clonotype was counted ten times or more. The V gene is TRBV12-3 or TRBV12-4, the J gene TRBJ2-3; D uncertain. The V and J ends lost 6 bases and 2 bases respectively, with 15 bases between them. The CDR3 is 15 residues long. The CDR3 DNA is TGTGCCAGCAGGCCGGGCCGAGCTTTCACAGATACGCAGTATTTT. Its translation: CASRPGRAFTDTQYF.

This clonotype occurred many times. The chain uses TRBV5-6 and TRBJ1-4, with D perhaps TRBD1 (6 bases). Germline-derived CDR1 and CDR2 are SGHDT and YYEEEE. This CDR3 is 15 amino acids long. The V end lost 6 bases, the J end lost 7 bases, and 19 bases lay between the germline ends. The CDR3 is CASTVIRGRREKLFF. The DNA of the CDR3 is TGTGCCAGCACCGTCATCCGGGGGCGTCGTGAAAAACTGTTTTTT.

This clonotype was counted only a few times. This chain links TRBV4-1 with TRBJ1-5, with unresolved D. Per germline, CDR1 MGHRA and CDR2 YSYEKL. The CDR3 has 15 amino acids. V was pared by 5 bases and J by 5 bases, with 16 bases between. The CDR3 sequence is CASSDRPSEYQPQHF. The CDR3 DNA follows: TGCGCCAGCAGCGACCGACCCTCGGAATATCAGCCCCAGCATTTT.